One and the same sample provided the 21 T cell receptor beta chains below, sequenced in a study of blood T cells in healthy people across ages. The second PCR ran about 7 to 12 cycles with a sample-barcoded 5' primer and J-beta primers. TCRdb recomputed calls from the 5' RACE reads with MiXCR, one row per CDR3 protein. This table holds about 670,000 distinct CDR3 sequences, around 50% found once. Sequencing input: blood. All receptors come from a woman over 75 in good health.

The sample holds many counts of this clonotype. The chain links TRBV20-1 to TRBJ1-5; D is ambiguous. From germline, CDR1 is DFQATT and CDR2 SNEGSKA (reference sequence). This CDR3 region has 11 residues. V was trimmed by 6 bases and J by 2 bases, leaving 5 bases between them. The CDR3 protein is CSATRNQPQHF. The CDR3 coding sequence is TGCAGTGCGACCCGCAATCAGCCCCAGCATTTT.

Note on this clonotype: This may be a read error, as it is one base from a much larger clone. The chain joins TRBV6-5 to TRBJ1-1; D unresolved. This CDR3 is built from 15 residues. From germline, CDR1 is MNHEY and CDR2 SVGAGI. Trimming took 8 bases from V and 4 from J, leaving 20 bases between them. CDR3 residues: CASRREGLLSTEAFF. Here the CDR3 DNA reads TGTGCCAGCCGACGGGAAGGCCTCCTGAGCACTGAAGCTTTCTTT.

The DNA of the CDR3 is TGTGCCACCAGCAGAGCAGGGGACGATCAGCCCCAGCATTTT. It yields the protein CATSRAGDDQPQHF. V gene TRBV15 combines with J gene TRBJ1-5, with TRBD1 as a possible D gene (6 bases). There are 14 residues in the CDR3. CDR1 and CDR2 (germline): LNHNV, YYDKDF (reference sequence). Trimming took 1 base from V and 5 from J, leaving 9 bases between them.

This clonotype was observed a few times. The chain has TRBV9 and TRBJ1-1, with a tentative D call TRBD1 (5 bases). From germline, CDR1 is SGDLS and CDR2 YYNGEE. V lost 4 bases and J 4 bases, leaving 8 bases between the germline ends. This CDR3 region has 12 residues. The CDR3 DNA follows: TGTGCCAGCAGCAGAGGGGTCACTGAAGCTTTCTTT. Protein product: CASSRGVTEAFF.

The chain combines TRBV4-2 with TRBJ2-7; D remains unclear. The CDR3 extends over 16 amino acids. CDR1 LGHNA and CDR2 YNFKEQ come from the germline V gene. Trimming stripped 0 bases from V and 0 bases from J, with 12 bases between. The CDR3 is CASSQEGQALSYEQYF. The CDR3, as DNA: TGTGCCAGCAGCCAAGAAGGTCAGGCCCTCTCCTACGAGCAGTACTTC.

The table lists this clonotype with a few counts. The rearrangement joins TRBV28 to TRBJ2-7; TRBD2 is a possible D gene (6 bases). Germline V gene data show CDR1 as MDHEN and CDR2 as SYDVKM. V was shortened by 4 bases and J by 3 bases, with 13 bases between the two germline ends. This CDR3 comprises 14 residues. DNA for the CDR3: TGTGCCAGCAGTTACAAGACCGGGAGCTACGAGCAGTACTTC. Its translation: CASSYKTGSYEQYF.

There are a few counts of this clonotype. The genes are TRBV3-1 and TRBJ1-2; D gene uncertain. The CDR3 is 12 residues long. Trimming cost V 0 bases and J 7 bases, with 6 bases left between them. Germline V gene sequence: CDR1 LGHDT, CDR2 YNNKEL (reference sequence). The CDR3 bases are TGTGCCAGCAGCCAAGATATCCGTGGCTACACCTTC. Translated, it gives CASSQDIRGYTF. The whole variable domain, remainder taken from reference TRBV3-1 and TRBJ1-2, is DTAVSQTPKYLVTQMGNDKSIKCEQNLGHDTMYWYKQDSKKFLKIMFSYNNKELIINETVPNRFSPKSPDKAHLNLHINSLELGDSAVYFCASSQDIRGYTFGSGTRLTVV.

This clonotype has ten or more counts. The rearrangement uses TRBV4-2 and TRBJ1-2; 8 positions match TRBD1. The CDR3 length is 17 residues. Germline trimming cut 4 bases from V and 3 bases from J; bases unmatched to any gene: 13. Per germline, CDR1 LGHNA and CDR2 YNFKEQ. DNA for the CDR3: TGTGCCAGCAGCCCAACCCGGGACAGGAGCCTCTACTATGGCTACACCTTC. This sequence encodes CASSPTRDRSLYYGYTF.

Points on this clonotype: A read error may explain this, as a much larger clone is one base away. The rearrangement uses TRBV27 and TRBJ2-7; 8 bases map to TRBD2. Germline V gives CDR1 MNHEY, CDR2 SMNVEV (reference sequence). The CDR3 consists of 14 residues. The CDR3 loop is CASRLLAGHYEQYF. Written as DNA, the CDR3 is TGTGCCAGCAGGTTATTAGCGGGACACTACGAGCAGTACTTC.

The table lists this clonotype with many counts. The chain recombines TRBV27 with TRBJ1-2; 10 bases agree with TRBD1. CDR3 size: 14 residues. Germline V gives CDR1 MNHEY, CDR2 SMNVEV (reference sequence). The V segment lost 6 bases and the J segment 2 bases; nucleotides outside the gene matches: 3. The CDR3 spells CASRTGGGNYGYTF. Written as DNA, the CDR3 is TGTGCCAGCAGGACAGGGGGCGGCAACTATGGCTACACCTTC.

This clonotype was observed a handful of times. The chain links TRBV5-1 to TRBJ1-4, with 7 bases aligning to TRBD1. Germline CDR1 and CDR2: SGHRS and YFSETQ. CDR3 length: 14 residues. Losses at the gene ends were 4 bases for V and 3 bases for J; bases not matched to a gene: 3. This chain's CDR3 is CASSQGTANEKLFF. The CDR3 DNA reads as TGCGCCAGCAGCCAGGGGACAGCTAATGAAAAACTGTTTTTT. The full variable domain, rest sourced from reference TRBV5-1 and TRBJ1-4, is KAGVTQTPRYLIKTRGQQVTLSCSPISGHRSVSWYQQTPGQGLQFLFEYFSETQRNKGNFPGRFSGRQFSNSRSEMNVSTLELGDSALYLCASSQGTANEKLFFGSGTQLSVL.

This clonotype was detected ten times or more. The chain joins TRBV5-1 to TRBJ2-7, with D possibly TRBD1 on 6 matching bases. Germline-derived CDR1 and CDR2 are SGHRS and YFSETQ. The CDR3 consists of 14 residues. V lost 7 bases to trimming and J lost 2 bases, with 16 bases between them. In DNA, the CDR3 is TGCGCCAGCGCCCCAGGGGAAGGAGCCTACGAGCAGTACTTC. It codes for CASAPGEGAYEQYF.

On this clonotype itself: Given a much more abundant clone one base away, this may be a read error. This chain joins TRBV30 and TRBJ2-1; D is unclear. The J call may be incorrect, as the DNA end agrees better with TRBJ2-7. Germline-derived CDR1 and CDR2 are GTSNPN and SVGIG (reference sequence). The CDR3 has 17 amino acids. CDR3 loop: CAWSVHWGGAHYNEQYF. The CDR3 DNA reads TGTGCCTGGAGTGTACATTGGGGTGGAGCCCACTACAATGAGCAGTACTTC.

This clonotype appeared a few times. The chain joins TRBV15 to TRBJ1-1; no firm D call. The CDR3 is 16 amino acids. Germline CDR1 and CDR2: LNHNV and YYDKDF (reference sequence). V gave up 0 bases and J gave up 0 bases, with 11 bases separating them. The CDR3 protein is CATSRDDGPLNTEAFF. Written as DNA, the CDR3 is TGTGCCACCAGCAGAGACGATGGGCCGTTGAACACTGAAGCTTTCTTT. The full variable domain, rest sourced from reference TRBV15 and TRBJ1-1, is DAMVIQNPRYQVTQFGKPVTLSCSQTLNHNVMYWYQQKSSQAPKLLFHYYDKDFNNEADTPDNFQSRRPNTSFCFLDIRSPGLGDTAMYLCATSRDDGPLNTEAFFGQGTRLTVV.

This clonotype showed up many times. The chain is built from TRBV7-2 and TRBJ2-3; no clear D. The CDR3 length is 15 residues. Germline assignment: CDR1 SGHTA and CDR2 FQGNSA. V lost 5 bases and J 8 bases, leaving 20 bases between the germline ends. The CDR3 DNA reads TGTGCCAGCAGCCCCAGAGTTGATGAGGCTGGTACGCAGTATTTT. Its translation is CASSPRVDEAGTQYF.

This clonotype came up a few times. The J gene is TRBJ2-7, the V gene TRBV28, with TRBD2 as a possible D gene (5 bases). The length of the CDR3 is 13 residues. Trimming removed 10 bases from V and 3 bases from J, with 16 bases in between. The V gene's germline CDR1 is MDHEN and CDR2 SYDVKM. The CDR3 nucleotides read TGTGCCACCACGGACCGGAGGTACTACGAGCAGTACTTC. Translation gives CATTDRRYYEQYF.

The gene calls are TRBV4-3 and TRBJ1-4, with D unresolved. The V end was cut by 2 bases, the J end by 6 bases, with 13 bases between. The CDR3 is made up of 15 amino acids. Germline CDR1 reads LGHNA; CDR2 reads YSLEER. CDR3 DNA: TGCGCCAGCAGCCAAACTCCCCGCGGAGATGAAAAACTGTTTTTT. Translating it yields CASSQTPRGDEKLFF.

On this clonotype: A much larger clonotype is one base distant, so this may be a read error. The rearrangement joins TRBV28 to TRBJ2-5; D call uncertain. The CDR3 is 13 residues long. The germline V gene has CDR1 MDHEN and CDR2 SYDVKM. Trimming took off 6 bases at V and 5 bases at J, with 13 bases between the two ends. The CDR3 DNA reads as TGTGCCAGCAGGTTCCCCCTCCGGGAGACCCAGTACTTC. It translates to CASRFPLRETQYF.

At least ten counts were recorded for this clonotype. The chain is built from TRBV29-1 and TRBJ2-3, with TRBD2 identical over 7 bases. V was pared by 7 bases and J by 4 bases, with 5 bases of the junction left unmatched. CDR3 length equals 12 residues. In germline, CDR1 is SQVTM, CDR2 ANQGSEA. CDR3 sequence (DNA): TGCAGCGGGTGGGGAGGGTCAGATACGCAGTATTTT. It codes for CSGWGGSDTQYF.

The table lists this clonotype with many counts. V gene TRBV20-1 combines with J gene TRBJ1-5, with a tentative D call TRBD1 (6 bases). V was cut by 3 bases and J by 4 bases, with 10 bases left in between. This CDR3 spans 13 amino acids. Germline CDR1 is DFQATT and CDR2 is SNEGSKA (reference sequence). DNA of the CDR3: TGCAGTGCTAGGGGACAACTGAATCAGCCCCAGCATTTT. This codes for CSARGQLNQPQHF.

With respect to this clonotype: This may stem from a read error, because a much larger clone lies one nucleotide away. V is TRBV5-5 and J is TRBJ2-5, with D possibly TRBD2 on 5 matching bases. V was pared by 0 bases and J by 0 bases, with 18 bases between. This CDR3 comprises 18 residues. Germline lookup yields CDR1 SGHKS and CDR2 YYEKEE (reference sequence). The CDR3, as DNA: TGTGCCAGCAGCTTGGGAGCTGCTAGCCCGATAGACCAAGAGACCCAGTACTTC. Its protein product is CASSLGAASPIDQETQYF. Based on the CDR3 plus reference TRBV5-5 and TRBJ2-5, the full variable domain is DAGVTQSPTHLIKTRGQQVTLRCSPISGHKSVSWYQQVLGQGPQFIFQYYEKEERGRGNFPDRFSARQFPNYSSELNVNALLLGDSALYLCASSLGAASPIDQETQYFGPGTRLLVL.